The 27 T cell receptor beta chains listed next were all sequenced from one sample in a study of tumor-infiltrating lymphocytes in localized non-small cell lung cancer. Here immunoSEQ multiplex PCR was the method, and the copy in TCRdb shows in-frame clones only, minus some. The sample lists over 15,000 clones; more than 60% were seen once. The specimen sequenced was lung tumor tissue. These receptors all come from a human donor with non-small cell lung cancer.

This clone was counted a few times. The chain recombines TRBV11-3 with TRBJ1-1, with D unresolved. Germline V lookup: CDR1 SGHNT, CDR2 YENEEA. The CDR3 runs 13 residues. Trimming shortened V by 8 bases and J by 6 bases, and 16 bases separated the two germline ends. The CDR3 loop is CASGGIRISEAFF. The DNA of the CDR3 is TGTGCCAGCGGCGGGATACGGATCTCTGAAGCTTTCTTT.

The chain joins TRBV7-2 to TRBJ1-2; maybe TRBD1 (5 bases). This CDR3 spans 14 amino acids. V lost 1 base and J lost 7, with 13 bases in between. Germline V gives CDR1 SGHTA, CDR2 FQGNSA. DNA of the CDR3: TGTGCCAGCAGCTTAGACAGGAGGAATGGTGGCTACACCTTC. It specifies CASSLDRRNGGYTF.

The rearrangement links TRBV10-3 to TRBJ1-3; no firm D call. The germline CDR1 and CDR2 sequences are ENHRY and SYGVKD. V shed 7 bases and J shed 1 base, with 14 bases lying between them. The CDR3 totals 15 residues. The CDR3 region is CAITARSGSGNTIYF. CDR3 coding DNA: TGTGCCATCACCGCAAGGTCGGGATCTGGAAACACCATATATTTT.

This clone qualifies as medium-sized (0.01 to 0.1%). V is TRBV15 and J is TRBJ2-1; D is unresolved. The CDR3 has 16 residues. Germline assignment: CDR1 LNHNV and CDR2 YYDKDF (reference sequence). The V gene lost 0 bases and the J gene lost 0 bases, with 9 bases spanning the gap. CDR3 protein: CATSRDADVSYNEQFF. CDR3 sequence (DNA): TGTGCCACCAGCAGAGATGCGGACGTCTCCTACAATGAGCAGTTCTTC.

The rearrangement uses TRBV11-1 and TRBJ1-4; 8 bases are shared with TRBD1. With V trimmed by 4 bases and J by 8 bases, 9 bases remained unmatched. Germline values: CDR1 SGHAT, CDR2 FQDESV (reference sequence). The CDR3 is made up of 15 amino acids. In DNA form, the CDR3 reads TGTGCCAGCAGCTCTAGACAGGGGAGCGTCGAAAAACTGTTTTTT. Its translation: CASSSRQGSVEKLFF.

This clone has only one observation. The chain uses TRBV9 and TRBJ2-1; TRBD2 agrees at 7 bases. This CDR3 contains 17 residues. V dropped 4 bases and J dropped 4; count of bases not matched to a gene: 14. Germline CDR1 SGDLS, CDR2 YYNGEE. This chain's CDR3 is CASSPDGGGNRYNEQFF. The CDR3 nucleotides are TGTGCCAGCAGCCCGGATGGGGGGGGGAATCGGTACAATGAGCAGTTCTTC.

The CDR3 is CASSLDLRETGELFF. The CDR3 DNA is TGTGCCAGCAGCTTGGATTTGCGGGAGACCGGGGAGCTGTTTTTT. The chain employs TRBV7-2 and TRBJ2-2; 7 positions agree with TRBD2. The CDR3 runs 15 residues. Germline V gives CDR1 SGHTA, CDR2 FQGNSA. With V trimmed by 3 bases and J by 5 bases, 6 bases remained unmatched.

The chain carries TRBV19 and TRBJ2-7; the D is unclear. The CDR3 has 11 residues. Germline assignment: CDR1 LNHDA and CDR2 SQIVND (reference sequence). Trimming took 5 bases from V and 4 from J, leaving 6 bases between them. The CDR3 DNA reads TGTGCCAGTAGTGTCGGATACGAGCAGTACTTC. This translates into CASSVGYEQYF. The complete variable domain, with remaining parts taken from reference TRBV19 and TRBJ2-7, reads DGGITQSPKYLFRKEGQNVTLSCEQNLNHDAMYWYRQDPGQGLRLIYYSQIVNDFQKGDIAEGYSVSREKKESFPLTVTSAQKNPTAFYLCASSVGYEQYFGPGTRLTVT.

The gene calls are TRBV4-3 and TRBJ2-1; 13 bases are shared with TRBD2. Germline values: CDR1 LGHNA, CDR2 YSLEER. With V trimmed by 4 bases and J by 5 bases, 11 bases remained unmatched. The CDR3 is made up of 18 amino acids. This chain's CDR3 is CASSPRTSGSPTHNEQFF. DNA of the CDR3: TGCGCCAGCAGCCCCCGGACTAGCGGGAGCCCTACTCACAATGAGCAGTTCTTC.

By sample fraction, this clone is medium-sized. The CDR3 is CASSGRDNGGYTF. Written as DNA, the CDR3 is TGTGCCAGCAGTGGCCGGGACAATGGGGGCTACACCTTC. The rearrangement joins TRBV6-1 to TRBJ1-2, with TRBD1 as a possible D gene (6 bases). V was clipped by 4 bases and J by 8 bases, with 14 bases between them. The length of the CDR3 is 13 residues. The germline gives CDR1 MNHNS, CDR2 SASEGT.

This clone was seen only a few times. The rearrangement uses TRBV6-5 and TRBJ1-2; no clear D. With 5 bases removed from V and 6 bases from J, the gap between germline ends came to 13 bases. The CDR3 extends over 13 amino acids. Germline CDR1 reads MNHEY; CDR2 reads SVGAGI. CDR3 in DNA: TGTGCCAGCAGTCCCCCTCGAGCGGATGGCTACACCTTC. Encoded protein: CASSPPRADGYTF.

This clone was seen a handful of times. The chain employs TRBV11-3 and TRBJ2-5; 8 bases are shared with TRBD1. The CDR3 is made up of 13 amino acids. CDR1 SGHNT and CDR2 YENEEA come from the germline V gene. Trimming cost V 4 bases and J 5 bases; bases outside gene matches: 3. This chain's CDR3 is CASSSDRGETQYF. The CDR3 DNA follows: TGTGCCAGCAGCTCCGACAGGGGTGAGACCCAGTACTTC.

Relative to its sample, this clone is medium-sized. The CDR3 loop reads CASSLFPPDRDPYEQYF. DNA of the CDR3: TGTGCCAGCAGTTTATTTCCCCCGGACAGGGACCCCTACGAGCAGTACTTC. The genes are TRBV27 and TRBJ2-7, with TRBD1 matching 8 bases. Germline values: CDR1 MNHEY, CDR2 SMNVEV (reference sequence). V shed 1 base, J shed 2 bases, and the junction held 10 bases outside the gene matches. The CDR3 is 17 residues long.

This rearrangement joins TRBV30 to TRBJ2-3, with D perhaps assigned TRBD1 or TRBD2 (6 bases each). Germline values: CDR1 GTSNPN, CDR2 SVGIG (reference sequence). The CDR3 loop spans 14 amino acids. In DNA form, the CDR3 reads TGTGCGATAACGATCCGGGGGCAAACAGATACGCAGTATTTT. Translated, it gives CAITIRGQTDTQYF.

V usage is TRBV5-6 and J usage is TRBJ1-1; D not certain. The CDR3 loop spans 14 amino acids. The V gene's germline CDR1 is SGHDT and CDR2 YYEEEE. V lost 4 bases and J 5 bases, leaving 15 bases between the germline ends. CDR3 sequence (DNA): TGTGCCAGCAGCAATCCCCCGGGAGGAACTGAAGCTTTCTTT. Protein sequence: CASSNPPGGTEAFF.

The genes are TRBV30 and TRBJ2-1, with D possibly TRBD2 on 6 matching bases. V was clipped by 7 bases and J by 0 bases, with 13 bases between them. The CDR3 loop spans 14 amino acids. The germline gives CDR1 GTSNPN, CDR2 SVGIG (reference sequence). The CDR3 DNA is TGTGCCTTACGGGACTCCCTCTCCTACAATGAGCAGTTCTTC. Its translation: CALRDSLSYNEQFF.

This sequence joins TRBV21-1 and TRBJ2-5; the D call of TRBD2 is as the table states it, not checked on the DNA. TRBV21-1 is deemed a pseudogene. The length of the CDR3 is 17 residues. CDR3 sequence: CASSKRPLADRQETQYF. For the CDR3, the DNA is TGTGCCAGCAGCAAACGGCCACTAGCGGACCGCCAAGAGACCCAGTACTTC.

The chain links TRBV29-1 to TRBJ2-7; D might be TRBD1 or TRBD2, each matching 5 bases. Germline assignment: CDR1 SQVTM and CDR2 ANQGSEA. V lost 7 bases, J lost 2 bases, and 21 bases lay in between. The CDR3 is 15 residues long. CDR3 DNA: TGCAGCGCCGCCGGGACGGAGGACCTTACCTACGAGCAGTACTTC. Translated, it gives CSAAGTEDLTYEQYF.

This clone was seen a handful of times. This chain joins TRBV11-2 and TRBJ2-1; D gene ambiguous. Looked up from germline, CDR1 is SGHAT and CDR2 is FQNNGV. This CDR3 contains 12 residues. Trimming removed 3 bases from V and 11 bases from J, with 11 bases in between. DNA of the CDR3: TGTGCCAGCAGCTTTATCGTTGGGCAGCAGTTCTTC. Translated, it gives CASSFIVGQQFF.

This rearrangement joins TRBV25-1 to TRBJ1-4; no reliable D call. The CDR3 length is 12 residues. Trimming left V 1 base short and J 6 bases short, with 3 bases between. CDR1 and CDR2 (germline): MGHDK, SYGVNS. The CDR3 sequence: CASSELDEKLFF. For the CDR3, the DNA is TGTGCCAGCAGTGAATTAGATGAAAAACTGTTTTTT. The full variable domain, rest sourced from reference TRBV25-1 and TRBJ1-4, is EADIYQTPRYLVIGTGKKITLECSQTMGHDKMYWYQQDPGMELHLIHYSYGVNSTEKGDLSSESTVSRIRTEHFPLTLESARPSHTSQYLCASSELDEKLFFGSGTQLSVL.

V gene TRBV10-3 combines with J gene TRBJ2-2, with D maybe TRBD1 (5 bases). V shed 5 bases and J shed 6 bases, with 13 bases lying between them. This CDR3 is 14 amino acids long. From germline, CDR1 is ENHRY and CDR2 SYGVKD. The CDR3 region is CAISRQGEAGELFF. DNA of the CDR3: TGTGCCATCAGTCGTCAGGGTGAGGCCGGGGAGCTGTTTTTT.

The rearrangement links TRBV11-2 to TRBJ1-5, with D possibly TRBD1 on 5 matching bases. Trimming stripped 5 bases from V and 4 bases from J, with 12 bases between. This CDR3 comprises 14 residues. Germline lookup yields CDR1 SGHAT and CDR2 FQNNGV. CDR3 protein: CASSPSGLNQPQHF. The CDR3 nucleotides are TGTGCCAGCAGCCCCTCAGGGTTAAATCAGCCCCAGCATTTT.

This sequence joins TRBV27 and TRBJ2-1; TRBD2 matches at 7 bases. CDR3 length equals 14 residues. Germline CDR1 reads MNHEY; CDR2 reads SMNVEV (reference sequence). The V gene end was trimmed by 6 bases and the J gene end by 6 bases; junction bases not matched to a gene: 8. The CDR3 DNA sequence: TGTGCCAGCAGCTGGACGGGGGGAGTCAATGAGCAGTTCTTC. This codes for CASSWTGGVNEQFF.

CDR3: CASSPGTKETQYF. CDR3 DNA: TGTGCCAGCTCACCCGGGACCAAAGAGACCCAGTACTTC. The gene calls are TRBV18 and TRBJ2-5; tentatively, D is TRBD1 or TRBD2 (5 bases each). V was clipped by 3 bases and J by 3 bases, with 8 bases between them. Germline V lookup: CDR1 KGHSH, CDR2 LQKENI. This CDR3 comprises 13 residues.

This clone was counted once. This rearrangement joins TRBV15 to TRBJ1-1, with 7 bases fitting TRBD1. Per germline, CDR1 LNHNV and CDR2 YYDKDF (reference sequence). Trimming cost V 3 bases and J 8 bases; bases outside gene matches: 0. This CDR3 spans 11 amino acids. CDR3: CATSRGQEAFF. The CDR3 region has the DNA TGTGCCACCAGCAGGGGACAGGAAGCTTTCTTT.

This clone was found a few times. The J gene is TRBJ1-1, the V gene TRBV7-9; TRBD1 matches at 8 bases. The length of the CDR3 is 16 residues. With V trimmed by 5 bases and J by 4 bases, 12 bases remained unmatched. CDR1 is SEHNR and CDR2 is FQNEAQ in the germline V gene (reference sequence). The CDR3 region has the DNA TGTGCCAGCAGCCGGACAGGGCTTTCGTATGGCACTGAAGCTTTCTTT. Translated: CASSRTGLSYGTEAFF.

The CDR3 sequence: CASSYSSGGSSYEQYF. The CDR3 DNA reads as TGTGCCAGCAGTTACTCGAGCGGGGGGTCCTCCTACGAGCAGTACTTC. The chain couples TRBV6-5 to TRBJ2-7; the match to TRBD2 covers 9 bases. With V trimmed by 0 bases and J by 0 bases, 3 bases remained unmatched. Looked up from germline, CDR1 is MNHEY and CDR2 is SVGAGI. CDR3 length: 16 residues.